The present T cell receptor beta chain was sequenced within a study of T cell repertoires in cytomegalovirus infection. Looking at the study overall: Matching HLA type and CMV infection were both indicated by public TCR beta signatures. Whole-study findings and limits: HLA-C-restricted CMV clonotypes gave the most frequent clonotype in two of eight donors.

TCRdb ran MiXCR on the reads and lists one entry per CDR3 protein. The table has 140,000 to 150,000 distinct CDR3 sequences, 32% seen once. For this clonotype: The antigen remains unidentified.

The CDR3 loop spans 15 amino acids. V dropped 5 bases and J dropped 0 bases, with 14 bases sitting between them. Germline CDR1 is DFQATT and CDR2 is SNEGSKA (reference sequence). The rearrangement uses TRBV20-1 and TRBJ2-1; either TRBD1 or TRBD2 may fit D (5 bases each). Sequencing used CD8+ T cells from cultured PBMCs, obtained from culture after CMV antigen stimulation. This TCR came from a human donor in good health (CMV status not recorded). Some clones in this sample may be carry-over from other donors' samples. In DNA form, the CDR3 reads TGCAGTGCTGGCTCCGGGACGAGCTCCTACAATGAGCAGTTCTTC. The encoded protein is CSAGSGTSSYNEQFF.